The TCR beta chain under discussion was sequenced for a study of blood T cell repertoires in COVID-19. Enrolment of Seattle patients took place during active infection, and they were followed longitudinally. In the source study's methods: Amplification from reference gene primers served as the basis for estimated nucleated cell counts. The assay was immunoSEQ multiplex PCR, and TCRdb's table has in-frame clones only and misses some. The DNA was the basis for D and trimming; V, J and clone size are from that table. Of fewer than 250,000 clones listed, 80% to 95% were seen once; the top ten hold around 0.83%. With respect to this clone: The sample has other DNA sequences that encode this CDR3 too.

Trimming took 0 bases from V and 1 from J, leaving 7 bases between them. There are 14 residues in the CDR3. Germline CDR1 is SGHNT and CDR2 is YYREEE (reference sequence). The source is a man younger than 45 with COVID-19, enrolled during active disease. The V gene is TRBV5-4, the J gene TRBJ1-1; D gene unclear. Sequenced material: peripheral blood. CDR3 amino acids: CASSLAGGNTEAFF. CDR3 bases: TGTGCCAGCAGCTTGGCCGGAGGGAACACTGAAGCTTTCTTT.